One sample yielded the 10 T cell receptor beta chains listed below, sequenced in a study of T cells after yellow fever vaccination. TCRdb re-derived calls from the 5' RACE reads in MiXCR, one entry per CDR3 protein. The sample consists of around 68,000 distinct CDR3 sequences, around 7.9% of them appearing once. The material was CD8+ T cells sorted from PBMCs, obtained roughly 10 days after the first yellow fever vaccination. These receptors were obtained from a man aged 18 to 30 who received the YFV17D yellow fever vaccine.

The chain employs TRBV27 and TRBJ2-7; D call uncertain. Germline assignment: CDR1 MNHEY and CDR2 SMNVEV (reference sequence). This CDR3 is 16 amino acids long. Deletions cut 2 bases from V and 3 bases from J, with 17 bases between. The CDR3 is CASSLRPYNVDYEQYF. CDR3 bases: TGTGCCAGCAGTTTACGGCCTTATAACGTGGACTACGAGCAGTACTTC.

Many counts were recorded for this clonotype. The V gene is TRBV5-1, the J gene TRBJ2-2; D possibly corresponds to TRBD1 (6 bases). The CDR3 consists of 16 residues. V dropped 4 bases and J dropped 0 bases, with 13 bases sitting between them. Germline values: CDR1 SGHRS, CDR2 YFSETQ. The CDR3 nucleotides read TGCGCCAGCAGCCTAGGGACAAATTCGAACACCGGGGAGCTGTTTTTT. This encodes CASSLGTNSNTGELFF.

This clonotype showed up many times. The V gene is TRBV4-1, the J gene TRBJ1-2; 7 bases map to TRBD1. V lost 3 bases to trimming and J lost 3 bases; unmatched junction nucleotides: 4. The CDR3 extends over 14 amino acids. Germline V gene lookup returns CDR1 MGHRA and CDR2 YSYEKL. In nucleotides, the CDR3 is TGCGCCAGCAGCCATGACGGGACAGACTATGGCTACACCTTC. Translation: CASSHDGTDYGYTF.

The chain links TRBV12-2 to TRBJ2-2; the tabulated D call, TRBD1, remains unverified against the DNA. TRBV12-2 is described as a pseudogene. This CDR3 has 14 amino acids. CDR3 in amino acids: CASRLVFPLRELFF. The DNA for the CDR3 is TGTGCAAGTCGCTTAGTCTTCCCTCTCCGGGAGCTGTTTTTT.

Ten or more counts support this clonotype. V gene TRBV6-2 or TRBV6-3 combines with J gene TRBJ2-1; weak D call: TRBD1 (6 bases). The CDR3 runs to 16 residues. Germline values: CDR1 MNHEY, CDR2 SVGEGT. Trimming left V 4 bases short and J 0 bases short, with 13 bases between. CDR3 residues: CASSLQGNSSYNEQFF. The CDR3 nucleotides read TGTGCCAGCAGTTTACAGGGTAACTCCTCCTACAATGAGCAGTTCTTC.

The chain has TRBV24-1 and TRBJ2-4; D is possibly TRBD2 (6 bases). This CDR3 region has 16 residues. Per the germline V gene, CDR1 is KGHDR and CDR2 is SFDVKD. V was trimmed by 3 bases and J by 7 bases, leaving 18 bases between them. In nucleotides, the CDR3 is TGTGCCACCAGTGATGGGAGGTCGGGGGTAGGGAACATTCAGTACTTC. It translates to CATSDGRSGVGNIQYF.

The rearrangement joins TRBV6-1 to TRBJ2-7; maybe TRBD1 (5 bases). Germline V gene sequence: CDR1 MNHNS, CDR2 SASEGT. The V end was cut by 0 bases, the J end by 4 bases, with 16 bases between. The CDR3 contains 16 residues. The CDR3 DNA reads as TGTGCCAGCAGTGAAGCGCTTCAGGGATGGACGTACGAGCAGTACGTC. Encoded protein: CASSEALQGWTYEQYV.

Remarks on this clonotype: With a much larger clone just one base away, this may be a read error. The rearrangement joins TRBV15 to TRBJ1-1; 7 nucleotides match TRBD1. This CDR3 is built from 12 residues. V trimming: 10 bases; J trimming: 6 bases; junction bases outside the gene matches: 8. Germline V gene sequence: CDR1 LNHNV, CDR2 YYDKDF (reference sequence). CDR3 in DNA: TGTGCCATAGGCAGGGGGGTCGCTGAAGCTTTCTTT. It specifies CAIGRGVAEAFF.

This clonotype appeared many times. V is TRBV10-3 and J is TRBJ1-5; D ambiguous. The CDR3 extends over 13 amino acids. The V and J ends lost 4 bases and 4 bases respectively, with 8 bases between them. The germline V gene encodes CDR1 ENHRY and CDR2 SYGVKD. The CDR3 spells CAISVTVNQPQHF. The CDR3 nucleotides are TGTGCCATCAGTGTAACAGTAAATCAGCCCCAGCATTTT.

In its sample, this clonotype was seen many times. The gene calls are TRBV4-3 and TRBJ2-3; the D gene is possibly TRBD1 (5 bases). Germline loops: CDR1 LGHNA, CDR2 YSLEER. Trimming stripped 10 bases from V and 5 bases from J, with 19 bases between. The CDR3 is 14 amino acids. This chain's CDR3 is CAISVRRAEDTQYF. CDR3 sequence (DNA): TGCGCCATTTCGGTGCGCAGGGCCGAAGATACGCAGTATTTT.